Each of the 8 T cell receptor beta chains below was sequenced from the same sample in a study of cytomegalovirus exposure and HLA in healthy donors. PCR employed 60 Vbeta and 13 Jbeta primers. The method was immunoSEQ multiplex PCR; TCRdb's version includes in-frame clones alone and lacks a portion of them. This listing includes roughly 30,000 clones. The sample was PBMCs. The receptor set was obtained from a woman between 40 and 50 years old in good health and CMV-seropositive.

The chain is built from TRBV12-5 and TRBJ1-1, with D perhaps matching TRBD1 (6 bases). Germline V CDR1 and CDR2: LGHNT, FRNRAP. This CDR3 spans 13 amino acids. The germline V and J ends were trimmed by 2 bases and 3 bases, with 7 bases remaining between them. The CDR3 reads CASGLTGYTEAFF. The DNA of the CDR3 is TGTGCTAGTGGTTTGACAGGGTACACTGAAGCTTTCTTT.

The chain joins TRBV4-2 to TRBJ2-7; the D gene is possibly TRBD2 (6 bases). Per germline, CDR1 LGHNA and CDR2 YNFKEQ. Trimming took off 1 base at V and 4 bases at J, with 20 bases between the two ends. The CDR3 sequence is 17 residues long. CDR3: CASSQGALGGAEYEQYF. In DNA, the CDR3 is TGTGCCAGCAGCCAAGGTGCACTCGGGGGAGCCGAGTACGAGCAGTACTTC.

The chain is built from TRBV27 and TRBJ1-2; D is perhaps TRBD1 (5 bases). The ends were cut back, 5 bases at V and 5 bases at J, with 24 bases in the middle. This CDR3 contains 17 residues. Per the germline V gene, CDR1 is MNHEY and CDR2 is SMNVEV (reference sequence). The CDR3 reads CASSITPRASTLYGYTF. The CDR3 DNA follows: TGTGCCAGCAGTATTACCCCCAGGGCATCAACGCTTTATGGCTACACCTTC.

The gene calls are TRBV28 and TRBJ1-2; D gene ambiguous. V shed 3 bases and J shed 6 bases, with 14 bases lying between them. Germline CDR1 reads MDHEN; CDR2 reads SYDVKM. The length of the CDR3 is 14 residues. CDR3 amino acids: CASSLTWRVDGYTF. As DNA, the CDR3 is TGTGCCAGCAGTTTGACCTGGAGGGTTGATGGCTACACCTTC.

The CDR3 DNA follows: TGTGCCAGCTCACCATCCACAGGGGACTATGGCTACACCTTC. Translation: CASSPSTGDYGYTF. The chain uses TRBV18 and TRBJ1-2; 7 nucleotides match TRBD1. This CDR3 contains 14 residues. CDR1 KGHSH and CDR2 LQKENI come from the germline V gene. J was trimmed by 3 bases and V by 2 bases; bases with no gene match: 3.

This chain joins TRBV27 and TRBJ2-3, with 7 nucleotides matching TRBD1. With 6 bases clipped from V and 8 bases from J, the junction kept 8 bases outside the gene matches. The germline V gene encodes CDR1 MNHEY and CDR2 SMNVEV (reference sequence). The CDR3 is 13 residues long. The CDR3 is CASRTGVGGTQYF. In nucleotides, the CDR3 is TGTGCCAGCAGAACAGGGGTAGGAGGTACGCAGTATTTT.

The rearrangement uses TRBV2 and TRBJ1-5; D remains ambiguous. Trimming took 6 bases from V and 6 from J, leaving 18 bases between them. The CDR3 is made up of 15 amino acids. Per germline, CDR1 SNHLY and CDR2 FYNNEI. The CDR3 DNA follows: TGTGCCAGCAGGATCCAAACAGATCCCAGTCAGCCCCAGCATTTT. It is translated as CASRIQTDPSQPQHF.

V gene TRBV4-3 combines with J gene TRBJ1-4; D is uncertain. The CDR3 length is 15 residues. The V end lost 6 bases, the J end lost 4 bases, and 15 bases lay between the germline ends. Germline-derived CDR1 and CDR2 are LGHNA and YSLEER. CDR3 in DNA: TGCGCCAGCAGACCGACCACGGGTTATAATGAAAAACTGTTTTTT. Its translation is CASRPTTGYNEKLFF.